This TCR beta chain is from a study of blood T cell repertoires in COVID-19. The wider study: The cDNA or gDNA used as material had been derived from T cells, B-cell-depleted T cells, or PBMCs.

Germline lookup yields CDR1 SGDLS and CDR2 YYNGEE. The CDR3 sequence is 14 residues long. Trimming stripped 3 bases from V and 5 bases from J, with 12 bases between. Data came from immunoSEQ multiplex PCR; TCRdb stores just in-frame clones and leaves some out. The sample yields 250,000 to 300,000 clones, approximately 89% seen once. V usage is TRBV9 and J usage is TRBJ2-1; D not resolved. The sequence came from a woman in her 70s with COVID-19, enrolled during active disease. Sequences were obtained from peripheral blood. The CDR3 nucleotides read TGTGCCAGCAGCGCTAGAGTTTACGACAATGAGCAGTTCTTC. It encodes CASSARVYDNEQFF.